A single sample is the source of the 30 T cell receptor beta chains below, sequenced in a study of beta chain features in type 1 diabetes. What was sequenced were expressed TCRB transcripts, since all of the isolated RNA had been reverse transcribed. Assay used: immunoSEQ multiplex PCR; TCRdb lists only in-frame clones, some missing. The profile shows roughly 400,000 clones, over 13% of them singletons. Sequencing was performed on naive CD4+ T cells from blood. All receptors derive from a woman under 30 in good health.

This clone was seen only a few times. The J gene is TRBJ2-5, the V gene TRBV10-3, with 13 bases identical to TRBD2. The CDR3 is 19 amino acids. From germline, CDR1 is ENHRY and CDR2 SYGVKD. V was pared by 6 bases and J by 4 bases, with 17 bases of the junction left unmatched. Here the CDR3 DNA reads TGTGCCATCAGCGCCATTAGATGGACTAGCGGGAGAAGGCGAGAGACCCAGTACTTC. It codes for CAISAIRWTSGRRRETQYF.

The chain recombines TRBV2 with TRBJ1-1; the match to TRBD1 covers 8 bases. This CDR3 has 15 residues. J was trimmed by 4 bases and V by 8 bases; bases with no gene match: 12. Germline V gene sequence: CDR1 SNHLY, CDR2 FYNNEI. The CDR3: CASRDRHFRSTEAFF. CDR3 DNA: TGTGCCAGCCGGGACAGGCACTTTAGGAGCACTGAAGCTTTCTTT.

J is TRBJ1-4 and V is TRBV10-3; D is ambiguous. The germline V and J ends were trimmed by 3 bases and 8 bases, with 7 bases remaining between them. The CDR3 contains 12 residues. The germline gives CDR1 ENHRY, CDR2 SYGVKD. CDR3 protein: CAISEVAEKLFF. The CDR3 nucleotides are TGTGCCATCAGTGAAGTGGCCGAAAAACTGTTTTTT.

The chain carries TRBV20-1 and TRBJ1-2; D uncertain. The germline gives CDR1 DFQATT, CDR2 SNEGSKA (reference sequence). The V end was cut by 6 bases, the J end by 8 bases, with 10 bases between. This CDR3 has 10 amino acids. The CDR3 sequence is CSAFVSGYTF. The CDR3 DNA reads TGCAGTGCCTTTGTATCGGGCTACACCTTC.

The chain couples TRBV5-1 to TRBJ2-7, with 11 positions matching TRBD2. CDR3 length: 15 amino acids. The J segment lost 1 base and the V segment lost 4 bases, leaving 4 bases of the junction unmatched. The V gene's germline CDR1 is SGHRS and CDR2 YFSETQ. CDR3 in DNA: TGCGCCAGCAGCGGTCTAGCGGGAGGATCCTACGAGCAGTACTTC. Translation: CASSGLAGGSYEQYF.

This clone turned up a few times. The chain couples TRBV9 to TRBJ1-1; weak D call: TRBD1 (5 bases). V was shortened by 1 base and J by 1 base, with 8 bases between the two germline ends. Germline-derived CDR1 and CDR2 are SGDLS and YYNGEE. The CDR3 runs 14 residues. The CDR3: CASSVLTANTEAFF. As DNA, the CDR3 is TGTGCCAGCAGCGTATTGACAGCGAACACTGAAGCTTTCTTT.

This sequence joins TRBV25-1 and TRBJ1-4, with D hard to call. Germline V gene sequence: CDR1 MGHDK, CDR2 SYGVNS. This CDR3 spans 14 amino acids. The V gene lost 6 bases and the J gene lost 7 bases, with 15 bases spanning the gap. As DNA, the CDR3 is TGTGCCAGCAGCCCCCTGGGAGAGGGTGAAAAACTGTTTTTT. This sequence encodes CASSPLGEGEKLFF.

The V call is TRBV7-2, the J call TRBJ1-1; D is possibly TRBD1 (6 bases). Germline values: CDR1 SGHTA, CDR2 FQGNSA. Trimming pared 4 bases from V and 1 base from J, leaving 7 bases between. The CDR3 has 13 amino acids. The DNA of the CDR3 is TGTGCCAGCAGCTGGGGACAGAACACTGAAGCTTTCTTT. It yields the protein CASSWGQNTEAFF.

This clone was recorded a few times. The V call is TRBV25-1, the J call TRBJ1-2; possibly TRBD1 for D (6 bases). Germline CDR1 and CDR2: MGHDK and SYGVNS. The V gene lost 3 bases and the J gene lost 4 bases, with 9 bases spanning the gap. The CDR3 has 13 amino acids. DNA for the CDR3: TGTGCCAGCAGTGATACAGGGCCCTATGGCTACACCTTC. Its translation is CASSDTGPYGYTF.

This clone was seen a few times. V and J are TRBV2 and TRBJ2-3; D possibly corresponds to TRBD1 (5 bases). Looked up from germline, CDR1 is SNHLY and CDR2 is FYNNEI. The CDR3 is 11 amino acids. Trimming pared 6 bases from V and 6 bases from J, leaving 7 bases between. CDR3 coding DNA: TGTGCCAGCAGCAACAGGGATACGCAGTATTTT. Translating it yields CASSNRDTQYF. Complete variable domain (other parts from reference TRBV2 and TRBJ2-3): EPEVTQTPSHQVTQMGQEVILRCVPISNHLYFYWYRQILGQKVEFLVSFYNNEISEKSEIFDDQFSVERPDGSNFTLKIRSTKLEDSAMYFCASSNRDTQYFGPGTRLTVL.

This clone was detected a few times. This sequence joins TRBV2 and TRBJ2-7; D is unclear. V dropped 8 bases and J dropped 3 bases, with 8 bases sitting between them. CDR1 is SNHLY, CDR2 FYNNEI, per germline. The CDR3 sequence is 11 residues long. The CDR3 sequence: CASLSRYEQYF. DNA for the CDR3: TGTGCCAGCTTATCCCGCTACGAGCAGTACTTC.

This clone came up a few times. The chain recombines TRBV18 with TRBJ2-7, with D maybe TRBD1 (6 bases). The CDR3 is 13 amino acids. The germline CDR1 and CDR2 sequences are KGHSH and LQKENI. The germline V and J ends were trimmed by 5 bases and 5 bases, with 13 bases remaining between them. CDR3 sequence: CASSVQGSDEQYF. In nucleotides, the CDR3 is TGTGCCAGCTCAGTACAGGGTTCCGACGAGCAGTACTTC. Drawing the rest from reference TRBV18 and TRBJ2-7, the complete variable domain is NAGVMQNPRHLVRRRGQEARLRCSPMKGHSHVYWYRQLPEEGLKFMVYLQKENIIDESGMPKERFSAEFPKEGPSILRIQQVVRGDSAAYFCASSVQGSDEQYFGPGTRLTVT.

This rearrangement joins TRBV18 to TRBJ2-7; 7 bases agree with TRBD1. V dropped 6 bases and J dropped 0; count of bases not matched to a gene: 11. The CDR3 is 16 residues long. Looked up from germline, CDR1 is KGHSH and CDR2 is LQKENI. The CDR3, as DNA: TGTGCCAGCTCCCTCGAACAACAGGGGATCTCCTACGAGCAGTACTTC. It encodes CASSLEQQGISYEQYF.

In this sample, this clone turned up a few times. The chain has TRBV4-2 and TRBJ2-3; 8 bases line up with TRBD1. Losses at the gene ends were 4 bases for V and 1 base for J; bases not matched to a gene: 1. This CDR3 is built from 14 residues. Germline V CDR1 and CDR2: LGHNA, YNFKEQ. The CDR3 bases are TGTGCCAGCAGCCCGGACAGGGGCACAGATACGCAGTATTTT. Protein sequence: CASSPDRGTDTQYF.

This clone was recorded a few times. The rearrangement joins TRBV28 to TRBJ2-1; no reliable D call. This CDR3 has 12 residues. Trimming removed 8 bases from V and 8 bases from J, with 13 bases in between. The germline gives CDR1 MDHEN, CDR2 SYDVKM. The CDR3 DNA reads TGTGCCAGCGGGCGAACTTTGGATGAGCAGTTCTTC. It yields the protein CASGRTLDEQFF.

There are a few counts of this clone. The rearrangement joins TRBV19 to TRBJ2-2; D remains ambiguous. V lost 6 bases and J lost 1, with 9 bases in between. Looked up from germline, CDR1 is LNHDA and CDR2 is SQIVND (reference sequence). The CDR3 loop spans 14 amino acids. CDR3 residues: CASRKPGNTGELFF. The CDR3 DNA reads TGTGCCAGTAGAAAACCAGGGAACACCGGGGAGCTGTTTTTT.

The chain recombines TRBV7-6 with TRBJ2-6, with D perhaps matching TRBD2 (6 bases). This CDR3 is 15 amino acids long. CDR1 is SGHVS and CDR2 is FNYEAQ in the germline V gene. The V and J ends lost 1 base and 2 bases respectively, with 6 bases between them. CDR3 sequence (DNA): TGTGCCAGCAGCTTAGGGGGGGCTGGGGCCAACGTCCTGACTTTC. Encoded protein: CASSLGGAGANVLTF.

This clone was found a few times. The genes are TRBV29-1 and TRBJ1-5, with 8 bases identical to TRBD1. Germline V lookup: CDR1 SQVTM, CDR2 ANQGSEA. The V gene end was trimmed by 6 bases and the J gene end by 6 bases; junction bases not matched to a gene: 7. The CDR3 runs 13 residues. The CDR3 here is CSVSGGDGQPQHF. The DNA for the CDR3 is TGCAGCGTCTCAGGGGGCGACGGTCAGCCCCAGCATTTT. Variable domain in full (rest from reference TRBV29-1 and TRBJ1-5): SAVISQKPSRDICQRGTSLTIQCQVDSQVTMMFWYRQQPGQSLTLIATANQGSEATYESGFVIDKFPISRPNLTFSTLTVSNMSPEDSSIYLCSVSGGDGQPQHFGDGTRLSIL.

This clone was recorded a few times. The gene calls are TRBV30 and TRBJ1-5, with D unresolved. The CDR3 extends over 13 amino acids. Looked up from germline, CDR1 is GTSNPN and CDR2 is SVGIG (reference sequence). CDR3 in DNA: TGTGCAGCGAGTAGATATGGCAATCAGCCCCAGCATTTT. Translated, it gives CAASRYGNQPQHF.

This clone was seen a few times. The V call is TRBV29-1, the J call TRBJ2-7; 7 bases line up with TRBD2. J gave up 4 bases and V 4 bases, and 7 bases lay outside the gene matches. Germline V CDR1 and CDR2: SQVTM, ANQGSEA. This CDR3 is 13 amino acids long. CDR3 sequence reads: CSVGGGRGYEQYF. DNA for the CDR3: TGCAGCGTTGGGGGCGGGAGAGGTTACGAGCAGTACTTC.

In its sample, this clone was seen a few times. The V gene is TRBV9, the J gene TRBJ2-1, with D perhaps TRBD2 (5 bases). Trimming took off 4 bases at V and 5 bases at J, with 22 bases between the two ends. This CDR3 contains 17 residues. CDR1 SGDLS and CDR2 YYNGEE come from the germline V gene. CDR3 nucleotides: TGTGCCAGCAGCCAGCGGCTGGGCCGGTCAATTAACAATGAGCAGTTCTTC. Translating it yields CASSQRLGRSINNEQFF.

This clone was seen only a few times. The J gene is TRBJ2-7, the V gene TRBV28; no reliable D call. The CDR3 loop spans 13 amino acids. Per the germline V gene, CDR1 is MDHEN and CDR2 is SYDVKM. V was cut by 5 bases and J by 5 bases, with 13 bases left in between. CDR3 nucleotides: TGTGCCAGCAGTGACCCTCAGGATGACGAGCAGTACTTC. Residues: CASSDPQDDEQYF.

The chain carries TRBV30 and TRBJ1-1; D is possibly TRBD1 (6 bases). Trimming stripped 4 bases from V and 8 bases from J, with 23 bases between. The CDR3 consists of 15 residues. Germline-derived CDR1 and CDR2 are GTSNPN and SVGIG (reference sequence). As DNA, the CDR3 is TGTGCCTGGATGGAATCGTCGGGCAGGGGTAAAGAAGCTTTCTTT. Translating it yields CAWMESSGRGKEAFF.

The rearrangement joins TRBV30 to TRBJ2-5; a weak D match, TRBD2 (5 bases). CDR3 length: 13 residues. The germline V gene has CDR1 GTSNPN and CDR2 SVGIG (reference sequence). V shed 4 bases and J shed 3 bases, with 12 bases lying between them. The CDR3 sequence is CAWNIGLKETQYF. For the CDR3, the DNA is TGTGCCTGGAATATCGGACTTAAAGAGACCCAGTACTTC. Looking up the rest from reference TRBV30 and TRBJ2-5 gives the full variable domain: SQTIHQWPATLVQPVGSPLSLECTVEGTSNPNLYWYRQAAGRGLQLLFYSVGIGQISSEVPQNLSASRPQDRQFILSSKKLLLSDSGFYLCAWNIGLKETQYFGPGTRLLVL.

The rearrangement uses TRBV15 and TRBJ2-5, with D tentatively TRBD2 (6 bases). This CDR3 comprises 14 residues. Trimming took off 5 bases at V and 0 bases at J, with 10 bases between the two ends. The germline CDR1 and CDR2 sequences are LNHNV and YYDKDF (reference sequence). Here the CDR3 reads CATSFRDYQETQYF. The CDR3 DNA reads as TGTGCCACCAGCTTCCGGGACTACCAAGAGACCCAGTACTTC.

This clone was seen a handful of times. Written as DNA, the CDR3 is TGTGCCTGGAGAAGAGTTCGAAACACAGATACGCAGTATTTT. Translating gives CAWRRVRNTDTQYF. This rearrangement joins TRBV30 to TRBJ2-3; D is unresolved. Trimming left V 3 bases short and J 2 bases short, with 12 bases between. This CDR3 has 14 residues. Germline loops: CDR1 GTSNPN, CDR2 SVGIG (reference sequence).

The genes are TRBV30 and TRBJ2-1; 9 bases line up with TRBD2. Trimming removed 5 bases from V and 15 bases from J; junction bases left unmatched: 5. Germline V gene lookup returns CDR1 GTSNPN and CDR2 SVGIG (reference sequence). The CDR3 contains 10 residues. The CDR3 DNA is TGTGCCTGGCACGGGACTAGCCTGTTCTTC. As protein: CAWHGTSLFF.

V is TRBV28 and J is TRBJ2-7; tentatively, D is TRBD1 (5 bases). CDR1 MDHEN and CDR2 SYDVKM come from the germline V gene. V lost 4 bases, J lost 6 bases, and 13 bases lay in between. CDR3 length: 13 residues. Here the CDR3 DNA reads TGTGCCAGCAGTTCATACAGGACCGGCGAGCAGTACTTC. Protein product: CASSSYRTGEQYF.

J is TRBJ2-1 and V is TRBV25-1; 7 positions match TRBD1. V was pared by 1 base and J by 3 bases, with 6 bases of the junction left unmatched. The CDR3 length is 16 residues. Germline CDR1 is MGHDK and CDR2 is SYGVNS. The CDR3 spells CASSEWWGQSYNEQFF. The CDR3 DNA follows: TGTGCCAGCAGTGAATGGTGGGGACAGAGCTACAATGAGCAGTTCTTC.

This clone was recorded a few times. Other nucleotide sequences from this sample produce the same CDR3. This chain connects TRBV28 to TRBJ2-6; 8 bases map to TRBD1. The CDR3 consists of 15 residues. V lost 5 bases and J lost 2; bases outside the gene matches: 2. The germline V gene has CDR1 MDHEN and CDR2 SYDVKM. The chain's CDR3 is CASSLDRAGANVLTF. The CDR3 coding sequence is TGTGCCAGCAGTCTGGACAGGGCTGGGGCCAACGTCCTGACTTTC.